This T cell receptor (beta chain) comes out of a study of T cell repertoires in cytomegalovirus infection. About the study: The public TCR beta signatures pointed to both CMV infection and matching HLA type. General study points: The cumulative frequency of public TCR beta families distinguished individuals who carried CMV together with the relevant HLA. The ex vivo response showed dominance by HLA-C-restricted CMV-specific TCR beta clonotypes.

Of note for this clonotype: Its antigen is not identified.

From the reads, TCRdb called clonotypes with MiXCR, one entry per CDR3 protein. Of 900,000 to 950,000 distinct CDR3 sequences listed, 31% are singletons. Germline lookup yields CDR1 SGHNT and CDR2 YYREEE (reference sequence). Losses at the gene ends were 2 bases for V and 3 bases for J; bases not matched to a gene: 7. This CDR3 has 15 amino acids. This receptor was identified in a human donor in good health (CMV status not recorded). Some clones in this sample may be carry-over from other donors' samples. The specimen comprised cultured CD8+ T cells from PBMCs, sampled from culture after CMV antigen stimulation. The rearrangement joins TRBV5-4 to TRBJ1-1, with TRBD1 matching 7 bases. CDR3 protein: CASSLLFDRDTEAFF. DNA of the CDR3: TGTGCCAGCAGCTTATTATTCGACAGGGACACTGAAGCTTTCTTT.